The T cell receptor beta chain described here comes from a study of STAT5B mutations in CD4+ large granular lymphocyte leukemia (dated by TCRdb to the early 2020s). Regarding the research as a whole: Among the healthy controls, the CDR3 'QG' motif was associated with a particular HLA allele. The study compared the TCRbeta repertoires of patients with CD4+ T-cell large granular lymphocyte leukemia against those of healthy blood donors. Flow cytometry on FACSCanto II or FACSVerse confirmed that purified fractions exceeded 95% purity among lymphocytes.

The immunoSEQ assay at survey resolution was applied to genomic DNA for sequencing of TCRbeta rearrangements. The study's processing was this. In the TCR sequencing data, the smallest productive clonotype frequency that could be detected was 2.59 x 10-5. Only productive TCRbeta rearrangements, meaning sequences that were complete and in-frame, were kept for the analyses. Simpson clonality, calculated in the immunoSEQ Analyzer version 3.0, was used as the measure of sample clonality. Clones were categorized by frequency as very rare, small, medium, large (1-20%) or hyperexpanded (>20%). Generation probabilities were estimated with OLGA 1.2.3, V-gene circos plots were generated with VDJtools, specificities were searched for in VDJdb, and CDR3 motifs were identified with GLIPH. This immuneACCESS table, as held by TCRdb, lists in-frame sequences with V and J called but not all clones. Of the missing ones, under half trace to an unresolved V gene in checked studies; the others have no known cause. The V and J calls and clone size were taken over from that table, and D and trimming were inferred from the DNA. This sample lists tens of thousands of clones; around three quarters were detected once. The ten largest clones take up about 4.3% of the sample.

As concerns this clone: The antigen it binds to is not known. No per-base quality is available; no much larger clone lies one base away.

The healthy controls were 37 blood donors, and the buffy coats of these donors were supplied by the Finnish Red Cross blood service. All TCR-sequenced material derived from peripheral blood: patient blood samples and healthy donor buffy coats. Peripheral blood mononuclear cells were isolated by Ficoll-Hypaque gradient centrifugation. CD4+ cells were magnetically purified from the buffy coats of healthy controls. Genomic DNA was extracted using the Gentra Puregene Cell and Tissue kit, and a Qubit 2.0 fluorometer was used to quantify it. V lost 7 bases and J lost 0 bases; the stretch between them is 7 bases long. Looking up the germline V gene (reference sequence) yields CDR1 LNHDA and CDR2 SQIVND. From cysteine to phenylalanine, the CDR3 is 13 amino acids long. Just CDR3 DNA is preserved here, 39 bases in frame from base 1. Study-wide conclusions, independent of this receptor: The main leukemic clonotypes were found to be private to each patient, although around 24% of the main leukemic clonotypes were detected at low frequency in the non-leukemic repertoires of other patients. The data were not HLA-matched, and the higher clonality in CD4+ T-LGLL than in CD8+ T-LGLL could be due to the relatively small sample size. Greater clonality appeared to be present in CD4-sorted patient repertoires than in healthy CD4+ repertoires, and the difference was retained after the putative leukemic clones were removed. TRBV06-family usage was enriched among the top patient clones (8/27) compared with healthy controls (2/35).

The sequenced material came from CD4+ T cells from blood buffy coats. This receptor chain uses TRBV19 and TRBJ1-5, with no confidently assigned D gene. The sequence came from a human donor in good health. CDR3 loop: CASNDISNQPQHF. Here is the DNA: TGTGCCAGTAATGATATTAGCAATCAGCCCCAGCATTTT.